Listed below are T cell receptor beta chains from one sample, sequenced in a study of OX40 agonist ivuxolimab in advanced cancers. Only in-frame clones appear in the TCRdb table, and some are missing; sequencing was by immunoSEQ multiplex PCR. This repertoire shows 55,000 to 80,000 clones, approximately 84% found once; its top ten account for roughly 9.8%. The sample here was CD4+ or CD8+ T cells sorted from blood, taken in a trial of the OX40 agonist ivuxolimab. These receptors were obtained from an adult with an advanced solid tumor such as melanoma, head and neck, liver or kidney cancer. Each CDR3 is given with its conserved first and last residue. D genes are given only for firm matches. Clone size, where shown, is once, few, many, or a class for clones that have expanded.

-,TRBV14,TRBJ1-1,-,TGTGCCAGCAGCCCCCGGGGAGGGAGTCGCACTGAAGCTTTCTTT,CASSPRGGSRTEAFF
-,TRBV5-4,TRBJ1-2,TRBD1,TGTGCCAGCAGCTCCATCCGGGACAGGAGTGGCTACACCTTC,CASSSIRDRSGYTF
few,TRBV7-9,TRBJ1-3,-,TGTGCCAGCAGCCTTCGACTGGACTCTGGAAACACCATATATTTT,CASSLRLDSGNTIYF
-,TRBV15,TRBJ2-3,-,TGTGCCACCAGCATCCGGGGTTATACAGATACGCAGTATTTT,CATSIRGYTDTQYF
-,TRBV19,TRBJ2-7,-,TGTGCCAGTAGCCATATCGGTAGCGAGCAGTACTTC,CASSHIGSEQYF
few,TRBV5-8,TRBJ1-2,-,TGTGCCAGCAGCTTTACAGGGACCGACTATGGCTACACCTTC,CASSFTGTDYGYTF
once,TRBV5-1,TRBJ1-4,-,TGCGCCAGCAGCTTGGGTTATCGGGGGGATAATGAAAAACTGTTTTTT,CASSLGYRGDNEKLFF
-,TRBV2,TRBJ2-5,-,TGTGCCAGCAGAGCCACGGGGATGGGACAAGAGACCCAGTACTTC,CASRATGMGQETQYF
-,TRBV5-1,TRBJ2-7,TRBD2,TGCGCCAGCAGCCCCAATATAGCGGGAGGGTCCTACGAGCAGTACTTC,CASSPNIAGGSYEQYF
once,TRBV5-1,TRBJ2-2,TRBD2,TGCGCCAGCAGCTGGGGACTAGCGGGAGGCCCCGGGGAGCTGTTTTTT,CASSWGLAGGPGELFF
-,TRBV7-3,TRBJ2-3,-,TGTGCCAGCAGCTCTAAGGGGAGTGGTGGCACAGATACGCAGTATTTT,CASSSKGSGGTDTQYF
-,TRBV2,TRBJ2-7,-,TGTGCCAGCAGTGTCCAGGGTCGCTCCTACGAGCAGTACTTC,CASSVQGRSYEQYF
-,TRBV10-3,TRBJ2-3,TRBD2,TGTGCCATCAGTGAGTGGGACGGGGGGGGCACAGATACGCAGTATTTT,CAISEWDGGGTDTQYF
-,TRBV28,TRBJ2-3,-,TGTGCCAGCAGTGGACCGGGAGCATTAGCAGATACGCAGTATTTT,CASSGPGALADTQYF
-,TRBV5-8,TRBJ2-7,-,TGTGCCAGCAGCTTGAAATGGGACCCAGCGTGGGAGCAGTACTTC,CASSLKWDPAWEQYF
once,TRBV6-5,TRBJ1-2,TRBD1,TGTGCCAGCAGTTCAAAGACAGGGGCAGGGTATGGCTACACCTTC,CASSSKTGAGYGYTF
few,TRBV27,TRBJ2-7,-,TGTGCCAGCAGGGGCCTAGGGGAGTACGAGCAGTACTTC,CASRGLGEYEQYF
-,TRBV7-9,TRBJ2-1,-,TGTGCCAGCAGCCAACAGGGTTGGGAGCAGTTCTTC,CASSQQGWEQFF
-,TRBV9,TRBJ2-3,TRBD1,TGTGCCAGCAGCGTCATGGACAGGGACCCAGATACGCAGTATTTT,CASSVMDRDPDTQYF
-,TRBV2,TRBJ2-5,-,TGTGCCAGCAGAGCCAGACCCCAAGAGACCCAGTACTTC,CASRARPQETQYF
-,TRBV5-4,TRBJ1-5,TRBD1,TGTGCCAGCAGCCCGGGACAGGACCGCAATCAGCCCCAGCATTTT,CASSPGQDRNQPQHF
few,TRBV7-3,TRBJ2-1,-,TGTGCCAGCAGCTTAGGCCCCTACAATGAGCAGTTCTTC,CASSLGPYNEQFF
-,TRBV5-6,TRBJ1-2,-,TGTGCCAGCAGCTTGGAAACCTATGGCTACACCTTC,CASSLETYGYTF
once,TRBV5-8,TRBJ1-2,TRBD1,TGTGCCAGCAGCGTACAACAGGGGGCCGGGGGCTACACCTTC,CASSVQQGAGGYTF
-,TRBV30,TRBJ1-1,TRBD1,TGTGCCTGGAGTGTAAACAGGGGCACTGAAGCTTTCTTT,CAWSVNRGTEAFF
once,TRBV5-8,TRBJ2-2,-,TGTGCCAGCAGCTCCAGGACCTTTTCGGGGGAGCTGTTTTTT,CASSSRTFSGELFF
-,TRBV4-1,TRBJ2-7,TRBD2,TGCGCCAGCAGCCAAGCTGCGGGGGGGTCCTACTACGAGCAGTACTTC,CASSQAAGGSYYEQYF
-,TRBV7-2,TRBJ2-5,-,TGTGCCAGCAGCTTAGGGCTTCGGGAGACCCAGTACTTC,CASSLGLRETQYF
-,TRBV5-4,TRBJ2-7,TRBD1,TGTGCCAGCAGCTTGGTCGCGACAGGGAAATACGAGCAGTACTTC,CASSLVATGKYEQYF
few,TRBV30,TRBJ1-1,-,TGTGCCTGGAGTGGTCGGGACTATCAAGCTTTCTTT,CAWSGRDYQAFF
-,TRBV11-3,TRBJ2-1,-,TGTGCCAGCAGCTTAGACCGGTACAATGAGCAGTTCTTC,CASSLDRYNEQFF
once,TRBV9,TRBJ2-1,-,TGTGCCAGCAGCCCCCCCAGGGTCAATGAGCAGTTCTTC,CASSPPRVNEQFF
many,TRBV18,TRBJ1-1,-,TGTGCCAGCTCAGAAAGAGGGAGGAACACTGAAGCTTTCTTT,CASSERGRNTEAFF
-,TRBV7-6,TRBJ2-7,-,TGTGCCAGCAGCTTAGGGGCACGGGGACCCTACGAGCAGTACTTC,CASSLGARGPYEQYF
-,TRBV7-2,TRBJ2-5,-,TGTGCCAGCAGCTTAGTAGCAGGGCGGGGCAAAGAGACCCAGTACTTC,CASSLVAGRGKETQYF
-,TRBV7-2,TRBJ2-6,TRBD1,TGTGCCAGCAGCCCAACAGGGGGCGCTGGGGCCAACGTCCTGACTTTC,CASSPTGGAGANVLTF
few,TRBV6-6,TRBJ1-5,-,TGTGCCAGCAGTCTCAGGGAGCAGCCCCAGCATTTT,CASSLREQPQHF
-,TRBV18,TRBJ1-2,-,TGTGCCAGCTCAGACGCCGGGACCCCCTGGGGCTACACCTTC,CASSDAGTPWGYTF
-,TRBV11-3,TRBJ2-7,-,TGTGCCAGCAGCTTAGCGGGGGGCTCGTCCTACGAGCAGTACTTC,CASSLAGGSSYEQYF